The 5 T cell receptor beta chains listed next were all sequenced from one sample in a study of identical twins. TCRdb recomputed calls from the 5' RACE reads with MiXCR, one row per CDR3 protein. The profile shows approximately 700,000 distinct CDR3 sequences, roughly 20% of them singletons. These same data were also listed under a study on T cells expressing NK-cell markers.

The sample consisted of PBMCs. The source of these receptors is a woman under 30 in good health.

V is TRBV16 and J is TRBJ1-1; unclear D gene. The CDR3 loop spans 16 amino acids. Per germline, CDR1 KGHSY and CDR2 FQNENV. Trimming removed 2 bases from V and 0 bases from J, with 13 bases in between. As DNA, the CDR3 is TGTGCCAGCAGCCAAGGTGGGCGGAAAGTGAACACTGAAGCTTTCTTT. As protein: CASSQGGRKVNTEAFF. The whole variable domain, filled in from reference TRBV16 and TRBJ1-1, reads GEEVAQTPKHLVRGEGQKAKLYCAPIKGHSYVFWYQQVLKNEFKFLISFQNENVFDETGMPKERFSAKCLPNSPCSLEIQATKLEDSAVYFCASSQGGRKVNTEAFFGQGTRLTVV.

V usage is TRBV11-2 and J usage is TRBJ2-7; D uncertain. The ends were cut back, 7 bases at V and 6 bases at J, with 10 bases in the middle. Germline values: CDR1 SGHAT, CDR2 FQNNGV. The CDR3 is 11 amino acids. This CDR3 reads CASKVLGEQYF. In DNA form, the CDR3 reads TGTGCCAGCAAGGTTCTCGGCGAGCAGTACTTC.

This clonotype was seen more than once but under ten times. This chain uses TRBV20-1 with TRBJ1-6; 9 bases are shared with TRBD1. This CDR3 spans 15 amino acids. With 6 bases clipped from V and 7 bases from J, the junction kept 10 bases outside the gene matches. Germline CDR1 is DFQATT and CDR2 is SNEGSKA (reference sequence). The CDR3 DNA follows: TGCAGTGCCCGGAGGACAGGGGAAGGAAATTCACCCCTCCACTTT. It encodes CSARRTGEGNSPLHF.

This clonotype has more than one count but fewer than ten. V is TRBV12-3 or TRBV12-4 and J is TRBJ1-1; D unresolved. There are 11 residues in the CDR3. The ends were cut back, 5 bases at V and 11 bases at J, with 12 bases in the middle. The chain's CDR3 is CASSRRIGAFF. The CDR3 DNA follows: TGTGCCAGCAGTCGAAGAATCGGGGCTTTCTTT.

The V call is TRBV5-1, the J call TRBJ2-5; D might be TRBD2 (5 bases). V was trimmed by 0 bases and J by 5 bases, leaving 17 bases between them. Germline CDR1 SGHRS, CDR2 YFSETQ. This CDR3 contains 16 residues. The CDR3 nucleotides read TGCGCCAGCAGCTTGGGCTCTAGCATAAGCCAGGAGACCCAGTACTTC. Translating it yields CASSLGSSISQETQYF.